The 27 T cell receptor beta chains presented below share a single source sample, sequenced in a study of neurological immune-mediated disorders. Indicated time point: longitudinal time-point 3. In TCRdb, the 5' RACE reads were re-called with MiXCR into one record per CDR3 protein. The sample includes about 53,000 distinct CDR3 sequences, about 8% of them seen just once. The sample consisted of PBMCs. The receptors here all came from a woman aged 40 to 50 in good health.

This clonotype was counted at least ten times. This sequence joins TRBV7-9 and TRBJ2-6; D is unresolved. The germline CDR1 and CDR2 sequences are SEHNR and FQNEAQ (reference sequence). V was pared by 6 bases and J by 0 bases, with 9 bases between. The CDR3 length is 15 residues. The CDR3 DNA is TGTGCCAGCAGGCCAAGTTTCTCTGGGGCCAACGTCCTGACTTTC. Protein: CASRPSFSGANVLTF.

This clonotype was observed at least ten times. The rearrangement uses TRBV6-5 and TRBJ1-1; tentative D call: TRBD1 (5 bases). The CDR3 extends over 13 amino acids. In germline, CDR1 is MNHEY, CDR2 SVGAGI. The V end was cut by 0 bases, the J end by 11 bases, with 13 bases between. This CDR3 is CASSYSNWGGAFF. For the CDR3, the DNA is TGTGCCAGCAGTTACTCGAATTGGGGGGGTGCTTTCTTT.

The sample holds a few counts of this clonotype. This chain uses TRBV5-1 with TRBJ2-1; D unresolved. CDR3 size: 14 residues. The V end was cut by 9 bases, the J end by 0 bases, with 13 bases between. Germline values: CDR1 SGHRS, CDR2 YFSETQ. The CDR3 region has the DNA TGCGCCAACTCAATCCCGAGCTCCTACAATGAGCAGTTCTTC. It is translated as CANSIPSSYNEQFF.

Ten or more counts support this clonotype. This chain joins TRBV5-1 and TRBJ2-1; D is possibly TRBD1 or TRBD2 (5 bases each). V gave up 4 bases and J gave up 5 bases, with 16 bases separating them. Germline CDR1 is SGHRS and CDR2 is YFSETQ. CDR3 length equals 15 residues. Here the CDR3 DNA reads TGCGCCAGCAGCGTCGGGACCTACGCCGACAATGAGCAGTTCTTC. Protein sequence: CASSVGTYADNEQFF.

The sample holds many counts of this clonotype. The chain uses TRBV9 and TRBJ2-3; 9 bases map to TRBD2. The CDR3 sequence is 16 residues long. Germline CDR1 and CDR2: SGDLS and YYNGEE. The ends lost 0 bases at V and 1 base at J; junction bases unmatched: 3. The CDR3 spells CASSVAQRGGTDTQYF. DNA for the CDR3: TGTGCCAGCAGCGTAGCCCAGCGGGGGGGCACAGATACGCAGTATTTT.

This clonotype was counted many times. The chain is built from TRBV10-3 and TRBJ2-2; the D gene is possibly TRBD2 (5 bases). Germline CDR1 is ENHRY and CDR2 is SYGVKD. This CDR3 has 16 amino acids. The V gene lost 4 bases and the J gene lost 3 bases, with 15 bases spanning the gap. The DNA of the CDR3 is TGTGCCATCAGTGCTAGTTCGGACGGGGACACCGGGGAGCTGTTTTTT. Translation: CAISASSDGDTGELFF.

This clonotype came up many times. The rearrangement uses TRBV14 and TRBJ1-2; no firm D call. Germline CDR1 and CDR2: SGHDN and FVKESK. V was clipped by 6 bases and J by 4 bases, with 9 bases between them. CDR3 length: 12 residues. CDR3 region: CASSLWSYGYTF. The CDR3 DNA sequence: TGTGCCAGCAGTTTATGGAGCTATGGCTACACCTTC.

On this clonotype itself: No DNA is shown, since the ends of the CDR3 on it are uncertain; the CDR3 is the one TCRdb lists. The rearrangement joins TRBV6-5 to TRBJ2-5; the table's D call TRBD2 went unverified against the DNA. The CDR3 comprises 14 residues, both ends counted. Germline V lookup: CDR1 MNHEY, CDR2 SVGAGI. This CDR3 reads CASSFAGGSETQHF.

This clonotype was detected a few times. J is TRBJ1-2 and V is TRBV2; TRBD1 matches at 7 bases. The CDR3 has 14 residues. Germline V gene sequence: CDR1 SNHLY, CDR2 FYNNEI. Trimming at V came to 5 bases and at J to 3 bases, leaving 6 bases not matched to a gene. CDR3 protein: CASSRDSNYYGYTF. The CDR3 DNA reads as TGTGCCAGCAGTCGGGACAGCAACTACTATGGCTACACCTTC.

This clonotype was seen at least ten times. The chain carries TRBV20-1 and TRBJ2-1; D is perhaps TRBD2 (5 bases). V was cut by 6 bases and J by 3 bases, with 15 bases left in between. The CDR3 has 14 residues. From germline, CDR1 is DFQATT and CDR2 SNEGSKA (reference sequence). CDR3 sequence: CSAPFGGRYNEQFF. In DNA form, the CDR3 reads TGCAGTGCCCCCTTCGGCGGGCGCTACAATGAGCAGTTCTTC.

This clonotype was detected ten times or more. This chain links TRBV27 with TRBJ2-7; the D is unclear. CDR3 length equals 15 residues. CDR1 is MNHEY, CDR2 SMNVEV, per germline (reference sequence). Trimming took 3 bases from V and 2 from J, leaving 14 bases between them. The CDR3: CASSLDPLGTYEQYF. DNA for the CDR3: TGTGCCAGCAGTTTGGATCCCTTAGGCACCTACGAGCAGTACTTC.

This clonotype was observed many times. The chain recombines TRBV7-2 with TRBJ2-7; D may be TRBD2 (5 bases). With 1 base removed from V and 2 bases from J, the gap between germline ends came to 9 bases. The germline V gene encodes CDR1 SGHTA and CDR2 FQGNSA. The CDR3 spans 14 residues. CDR3 nucleotide sequence: TGTGCCAGCAGCTTAGGGGGAGTGGCCTACGAGCAGTACTTC. Translated: CASSLGGVAYEQYF.

This clonotype has just a few counts. The chain links TRBV12-3 or TRBV12-4 to TRBJ1-2; TRBD1 might be the D (5 bases). The V and J ends lost 6 bases and 2 bases respectively, with 19 bases between them. The CDR3 length is 16 residues. The CDR3 loop reads CASRSPRGRKNYGYTF. The CDR3 DNA is TGTGCCAGCAGAAGTCCAAGGGGCAGAAAAAACTATGGCTACACCTTC.

This clonotype showed up many times. The chain joins TRBV27 to TRBJ1-2, with D unclear. The V end was cut by 2 bases, the J end by 0 bases, with 16 bases between. Germline loops: CDR1 MNHEY, CDR2 SMNVEV (reference sequence). The CDR3 has 17 amino acids. The CDR3 region is CASSLTFRHIANYGYTF. Written as DNA, the CDR3 is TGTGCCAGCAGTTTAACCTTTCGACACATAGCTAACTATGGCTACACCTTC.

The rearrangement uses TRBV6-2 or TRBV6-3 and TRBJ1-5; D not certain. The germline CDR1 and CDR2 sequences are MNHEY and SVGEGT. The CDR3 runs 13 residues. V was pared by 6 bases and J by 6 bases, with 12 bases between. The CDR3 loop is CASSYTWSQPQHF. CDR3 coding DNA: TGTGCCAGCAGCTATACTTGGAGTCAGCCCCAGCATTTT.

This clonotype was counted many times. The CDR3 region has the DNA TGCAGTGCCCCATCGGCTTACACAGATACGCAGTATTTT. It encodes CSAPSAYTDTQYF. The chain carries TRBV20-1 and TRBJ2-3, with D uncertain. Germline values: CDR1 DFQATT, CDR2 SNEGSKA (reference sequence). The CDR3 totals 13 residues. The V end lost 6 bases, the J end lost 2 bases, and 12 bases lay between the germline ends.

The rearrangement joins TRBV6-1 to TRBJ2-7; TRBD2 agrees at 12 bases. Germline assignment: CDR1 MNHNS and CDR2 SASEGT. CDR3 length: 16 amino acids. The trim removed 2 bases at V and 4 bases at J, leaving 6 bases unmatched. The DNA for the CDR3 is TGTGCCAGCAGTGAATACCGACTAGCGGGGGATTACGAGCAGTACTTC. This gives the protein CASSEYRLAGDYEQYF.

Concerning this clonotype itself: This may come from a read error, since a much larger clone is one base off. The chain joins TRBV18 to TRBJ1-5, with D unclear. The CDR3 length is 15 residues. The ends were cut back, 3 bases at V and 4 bases at J, with 13 bases in the middle. Per the germline V gene, CDR1 is KGHSH and CDR2 is LQKENI. The CDR3 region has the DNA TGTGCCAGCTCACCTCAGAGGGAAGATAATCAGCCCCAGCATTTT. Translated, it gives CASSPQREDNQPQHF.

There are many counts of this clonotype. This chain uses TRBV5-1 with TRBJ2-3; 7 bases align to TRBD1. The CDR3 is 15 amino acids. In germline, CDR1 is SGHRS, CDR2 YFSETQ. Losses at the gene ends were 4 bases for V and 0 bases for J; bases not matched to a gene: 5. CDR3 coding DNA: TGCGCCAGCAGCCCCCAGGGGGACAGCACAGATACGCAGTATTTT. Amino acids: CASSPQGDSTDTQYF.

At least ten counts were recorded for this clonotype. The chain recombines TRBV6-2 or TRBV6-3 with TRBJ1-2, with D unclear. This CDR3 has 14 amino acids. The germline gives CDR1 MNHEY, CDR2 SVGEGT. Trimming took 8 bases from V and 3 from J, leaving 16 bases between them. The CDR3 DNA reads TGTGCCAGCTCGAAGGAGGGAGCTTACTATGGCTACACCTTC. This sequence encodes CASSKEGAYYGYTF.

This clonotype was counted ten times or more. This chain joins TRBV7-2 and TRBJ2-5; TRBD2 agrees at 11 bases. V shed 0 bases, J shed 4 bases, and the junction held 4 bases outside the gene matches. The CDR3 runs 16 residues. Looked up from germline, CDR1 is SGHTA and CDR2 is FQGNSA. CDR3 in amino acids: CASSLASGGAGETQYF. The CDR3 coding sequence is TGTGCCAGCAGCTTAGCTAGCGGGGGGGCTGGAGAGACCCAGTACTTC.

In its sample, this clonotype was seen many times. The chain recombines TRBV10-2 with TRBJ1-6; possibly TRBD1 for D (6 bases). The V end lost 3 bases, the J end lost 5 bases, and 11 bases lay between the germline ends. CDR3 length equals 15 residues. Germline CDR1 is WSHSY and CDR2 is SAAADI. The CDR3: CASSDPGQHNSPLHF. The CDR3 DNA reads TGCGCCAGCAGTGACCCGGGACAACATAATTCACCCCTCCACTTT.

The sample holds many counts of this clonotype. CDR3 bases: TGCAGTGCTAGAGATCCAAGTGGCAGCTACCGCACAGATACGCAGTATTTT. It is translated as CSARDPSGSYRTDTQYF. J is TRBJ2-3 and V is TRBV20-1; D is undetermined. The CDR3 sequence is 17 residues long. Germline V CDR1 and CDR2: DFQATT, SNEGSKA (reference sequence). V shed 0 bases and J shed 1 base, with 17 bases lying between them.

This clonotype has a count of ten or more. The chain uses TRBV6-1 and TRBJ1-6; D not certain. The V gene lost 2 bases and the J gene lost 12 bases, with 14 bases spanning the gap. The CDR3 totals 14 residues. Germline V CDR1 and CDR2: MNHNS, SASEGT. The CDR3 DNA sequence: TGTGCCAGCAGTGAACCTTTGCCAGGCGGACCCCTCCACTTT. Its protein is CASSEPLPGGPLHF.

This clonotype was observed at least ten times. The chain employs TRBV12-3 or TRBV12-4 and TRBJ2-6; D is perhaps TRBD1 (6 bases). The ends were cut back, 2 bases at V and 0 bases at J, with 8 bases in the middle. This CDR3 region has 16 residues. The CDR3 DNA reads as TGTGCCAGCAGTTTAAGGGGGACCTCTGGGGCCAACGTCCTGACTTTC. This gives the protein CASSLRGTSGANVLTF.

This clonotype was seen at least ten times. The CDR3 reads CASSLSVTQFDGYTF. The CDR3 nucleotides are TGTGCCAGCAGTTTATCGGTCACCCAGTTCGATGGCTACACCTTC. This chain uses TRBV12-3 or TRBV12-4 with TRBJ1-2; D is undetermined. The germline V and J ends were trimmed by 2 bases and 6 bases, with 16 bases remaining between them. CDR3 length: 15 residues.

The chain is built from TRBV6-5 and TRBJ2-1; unclear D gene. Germline V CDR1 and CDR2: MNHEY, SVGAGI. Trimming removed 4 bases from V and 10 bases from J, with 8 bases in between. The CDR3 is 11 amino acids. In nucleotides, the CDR3 is TGTGCCAGCAGTTCCTTGGGGGAGCAGTTCTTC. This encodes CASSSLGEQFF.